The 18 T cell receptor beta chains below were found in one sample sequenced in a study of cytomegalovirus exposure and HLA in healthy donors. The PCR made use of 60 Vbeta and 13 Jbeta primers. Some clones are missing from TCRdb's copy, which holds only in-frame ones; the method was immunoSEQ multiplex PCR. The data show 100,000 to 150,000 clones, around 77% seen once. Sample: PBMCs. The receptor source for this set is a woman aged 40 to 55 in good health and CMV-seropositive.

This clone has just one count. J is TRBJ2-3 and V is TRBV6-5, with D possibly TRBD1 on 6 matching bases. The CDR3 has 14 residues. Trimming left V 6 bases short and J 2 bases short, with 12 bases between. Per the germline V gene, CDR1 is MNHEY and CDR2 is SVGAGI. The CDR3 loop reads CASRVDRLTDTQYF. CDR3 in DNA: TGTGCCAGCAGGGTCGACAGGCTCACAGATACGCAGTATTTT.

Written as DNA, the CDR3 is TGTGCCAGCAGCCTGACTAGCCGCGAGCAGTACTTC. It translates to CASSLTSREQYF. This chain connects TRBV28 to TRBJ2-7, with TRBD2 matching over 7 bases. V trimming: 6 bases; J trimming: 6 bases; junction bases outside the gene matches: 5. Germline V gene data show CDR1 as MDHEN and CDR2 as SYDVKM. The CDR3 loop spans 12 amino acids.

The V and J genes are TRBV11-1 and TRBJ2-7; D uncertain. Per the germline V gene, CDR1 is SGHAT and CDR2 is FQDESV (reference sequence). V was pared by 1 base and J by 6 bases, with 13 bases between. The CDR3 totals 14 residues. This chain's CDR3 is CASSLVQASGEQYF. CDR3 sequence (DNA): TGTGCCAGCAGCTTAGTTCAGGCCAGTGGCGAGCAGTACTTC.

V gene TRBV14 combines with J gene TRBJ2-1; D perhaps matches TRBD2 (6 bases). In germline, CDR1 is SGHDN, CDR2 FVKESK. The CDR3 extends over 16 amino acids. V gave up 5 bases and J gave up 0 bases, with 14 bases separating them. CDR3 residues: CASSGRRGFSYNEQFF. DNA of the CDR3: TGTGCCAGCAGCGGACGACGGGGGTTCTCCTACAATGAGCAGTTCTTC.

This chain joins TRBV19 and TRBJ2-1; 13 bases map to TRBD2. V lost 7 bases, J lost 7 bases, and 7 bases stayed unmatched. CDR3 size: 15 residues. Germline-derived CDR1 and CDR2 are LNHDA and SQIVND (reference sequence). The CDR3 coding sequence is TGTGCCAGTACTCGGACTAGCGGGAGCCTGAATGAGCAGTTCTTC. It is translated as CASTRTSGSLNEQFF.

The CDR3 DNA is TGTGCCAGCAGTGCCCTGACAGGGGCTGGGCAGCCCCAGCATTTT. Translating gives CASSALTGAGQPQHF. The chain uses TRBV27 and TRBJ1-5, with TRBD1 matching over 8 bases. The V gene end was trimmed by 5 bases and the J gene end by 7 bases; junction bases not matched to a gene: 10. The CDR3 totals 15 residues. Germline V gives CDR1 MNHEY, CDR2 SMNVEV (reference sequence).

The chain couples TRBV28 to TRBJ2-5; D might be TRBD2 (6 bases). The germline V and J ends were trimmed by 6 bases and 10 bases, with 15 bases remaining between them. The CDR3 extends over 12 amino acids. Germline V gene lookup returns CDR1 MDHEN and CDR2 SYDVKM. CDR3 coding DNA: TGTGCCAGCAGCTCGGGACTTCGGGACCAGTACTTC. It translates to CASSSGLRDQYF.

The chain carries TRBV27 and TRBJ2-7; D might be TRBD2 (6 bases). Germline V CDR1 and CDR2: MNHEY, SMNVEV (reference sequence). V was pared by 4 bases and J by 1 base, with 17 bases between. This CDR3 is 16 amino acids long. The CDR3: CASSSYAGLLSYEQYF. The CDR3 bases are TGTGCCAGCAGTTCCTACGCGGGACTGCTTTCCTACGAGCAGTACTTC.

The chain has TRBV28 and TRBJ2-7, with 7 bases identical to TRBD2. From germline, CDR1 is MDHEN and CDR2 SYDVKM. The CDR3 has 14 residues. V lost 3 bases and J lost 5; bases outside the gene matches: 7. CDR3: CASSLGGSLHEQYF. The CDR3 coding sequence is TGTGCCAGCAGTTTGGGCGGGAGTCTTCACGAGCAGTACTTC.

This chain uses TRBV2 with TRBJ1-6; 11 bases align to TRBD1. With 6 bases clipped from V and 10 bases from J, the junction kept 5 bases outside the gene matches. This CDR3 region has 14 residues. The germline V gene has CDR1 SNHLY and CDR2 FYNNEI. The CDR3 loop is CASRTGTGGSPLHF. The CDR3 DNA follows: TGTGCCAGCAGAACCGGGACAGGGGGATCACCCCTCCACTTT.

The chain has TRBV4-2 and TRBJ2-1, with D maybe TRBD2 (5 bases). Trimming shortened V by 1 base and J by 0 bases, and 22 bases separated the two germline ends. Per germline, CDR1 LGHNA and CDR2 YNFKEQ. This CDR3 spans 20 amino acids. CDR3 loop: CASSQVVSVGVPGSYNEQFF. The DNA for the CDR3 is TGTGCCAGCAGCCAAGTTGTCTCTGTCGGGGTCCCAGGCTCCTACAATGAGCAGTTCTTC.

The rearrangement joins TRBV6-6 to TRBJ2-1; TRBD2 matches at 9 bases. The CDR3 is 15 residues long. V was clipped by 2 bases and J by 6 bases; unmatched bases: 5. The V gene's germline CDR1 is MNHNY and CDR2 SVGAGI (reference sequence). The CDR3 is CASSYGREGRNEQFF. CDR3 nucleotides: TGTGCCAGCAGTTACGGGCGGGAGGGACGCAATGAGCAGTTCTTC.

The J gene is TRBJ2-5, the V gene TRBV5-1; D perhaps matches TRBD2 (5 bases). V lost 3 bases to trimming and J lost 1 base, with 7 bases between them. This CDR3 comprises 13 residues. Germline V gene lookup returns CDR1 SGHRS and CDR2 YFSETQ. The CDR3 sequence: CASSWRAQETQYF. The CDR3 DNA is TGCGCCAGCAGCTGGCGGGCCCAAGAGACCCAGTACTTC.

This clone was seen a single time. This chain joins TRBV29-1 and TRBJ2-1; TRBD2 is a possible D gene (6 bases). The CDR3 is 13 amino acids. The germline V gene encodes CDR1 SQVTM and CDR2 ANQGSEA. Here the CDR3 reads CRAGGRFNNEQFF. CDR3 bases: TGCAGAGCTGGGGGGAGATTCAACAATGAGCAGTTCTTC.

The J gene is TRBJ1-4, the V gene TRBV30; a possible D gene is TRBD1 (5 bases). Germline assignment: CDR1 GTSNPN and CDR2 SVGIG (reference sequence). This CDR3 is 15 amino acids long. With 3 bases removed from V and 8 bases from J, the gap between germline ends came to 19 bases. CDR3 protein: CAWRRRATSLEKLFF. The CDR3 DNA reads TGTGCCTGGAGACGCAGGGCCACGAGTTTGGAAAAACTGTTTTTT.

CDR3 coding DNA: TGTGCCAGCGCACTAGCCTACGAGCAGTACTTC. It specifies CASALAYEQYF. This chain joins TRBV2 and TRBJ2-7, with a weak D call TRBD2 (5 bases). Per the germline V gene, CDR1 is SNHLY and CDR2 is FYNNEI. The CDR3 loop spans 11 amino acids. Trimming pared 8 bases from V and 2 bases from J, leaving 7 bases between.

The chain links TRBV14 to TRBJ1-2; D remains ambiguous. This CDR3 region has 13 residues. Trimming cost V 4 bases and J 3 bases, with 9 bases left between them. The germline V gene has CDR1 SGHDN and CDR2 FVKESK. DNA for the CDR3: TGTGCCAGCAGCCGAGTACGGTACTATGGCTACACCTTC. Translating it yields CASSRVRYYGYTF.

This clone appeared a single time. The CDR3 protein is CASSLRASGSYNEQFF. The DNA of the CDR3 is TGCGCCAGCAGCTTGAGGGCTAGCGGGTCCTACAATGAGCAGTTCTTC. The genes are TRBV5-1 and TRBJ2-1, with 8 bases that match TRBD2. Germline V gene data show CDR1 as SGHRS and CDR2 as YFSETQ. Unmatched junction bases numbered 4, after V lost 1 base and J lost 1 base. The CDR3 is made up of 16 amino acids.